The text below deals with one T cell receptor beta chain. The data stem from a study of blood T cell repertoires in COVID-19. The data were produced by immunoSEQ multiplex PCR, yet TCRdb's version contains in-frame clones alone and is incomplete. The sample yields 250,000 to 350,000 clones, about 82% seen once. V shed 3 bases and J 1 base; nucleotides not matched to a gene: 2. This CDR3 contains 14 residues. Germline-derived CDR1 and CDR2 are SEHNR and FQNEAQ (reference sequence). The V gene is TRBV7-9, the J gene TRBJ1-2, with 7 positions matching TRBD1. Material: peripheral blood. The sequence came from a woman in her 50s with acute or convalescent COVID-19. The CDR3 reads CASSLTGSNYGYTF. DNA for the CDR3: TGTGCCAGCAGCTTGACAGGGAGTAACTATGGCTACACCTTC.